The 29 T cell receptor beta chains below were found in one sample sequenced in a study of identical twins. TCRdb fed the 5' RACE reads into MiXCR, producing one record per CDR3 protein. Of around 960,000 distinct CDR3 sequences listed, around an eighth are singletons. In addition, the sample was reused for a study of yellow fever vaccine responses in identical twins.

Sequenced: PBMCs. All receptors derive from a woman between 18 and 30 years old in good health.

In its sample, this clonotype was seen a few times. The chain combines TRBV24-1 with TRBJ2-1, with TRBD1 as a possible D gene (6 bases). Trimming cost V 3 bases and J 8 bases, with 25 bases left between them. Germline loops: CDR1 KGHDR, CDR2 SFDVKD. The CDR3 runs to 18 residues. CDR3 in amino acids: CATSDRARRAGDVDEQFF. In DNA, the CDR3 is TGTGCCACCAGTGATAGGGCTAGAAGGGCAGGGGATGTGGATGAGCAGTTCTTC.

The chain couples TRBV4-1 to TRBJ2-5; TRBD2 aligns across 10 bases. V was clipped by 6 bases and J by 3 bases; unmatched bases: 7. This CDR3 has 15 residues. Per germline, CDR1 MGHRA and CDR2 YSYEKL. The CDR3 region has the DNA TGCGCCAGCAGGAGGTGGCTAGCGGGGGAAGAGACCCAGTACTTC. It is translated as CASRRWLAGEETQYF.

In DNA form, the CDR3 reads TGTGCCAGCAGCTTAGGAATAGTCCAGCCTAGAGAGACCCAGTACTTC. Protein: CASSLGIVQPRETQYF. The V and J genes are TRBV11-2 and TRBJ2-5; no firm D call. The length of the CDR3 is 16 residues. Germline values: CDR1 SGHAT, CDR2 FQNNGV. The V and J ends lost 1 base and 4 bases respectively, with 16 bases between them.

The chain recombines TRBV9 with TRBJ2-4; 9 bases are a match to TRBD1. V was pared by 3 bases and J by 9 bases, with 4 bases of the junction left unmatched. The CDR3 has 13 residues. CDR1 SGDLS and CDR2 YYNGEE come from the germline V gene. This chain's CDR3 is CASSAGQGSIQYF. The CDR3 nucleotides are TGTGCCAGCAGCGCTGGACAGGGGTCCATTCAGTACTTC.

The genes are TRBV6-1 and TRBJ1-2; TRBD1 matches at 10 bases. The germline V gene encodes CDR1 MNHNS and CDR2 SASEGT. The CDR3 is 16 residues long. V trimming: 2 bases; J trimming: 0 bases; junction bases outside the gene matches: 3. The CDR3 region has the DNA TGTGCCAGCAGTGAAAAGGGACAGGGGCCTAACTATGGCTACACCTTC. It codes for CASSEKGQGPNYGYTF.

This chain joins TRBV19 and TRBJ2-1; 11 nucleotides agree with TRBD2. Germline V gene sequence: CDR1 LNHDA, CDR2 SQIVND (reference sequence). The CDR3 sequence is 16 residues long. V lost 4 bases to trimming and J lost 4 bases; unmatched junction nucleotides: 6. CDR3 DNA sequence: TGTGCCAGTAGTAAAACTAGCGGGGGCCGATACAATGAGCAGTTCTTC. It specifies CASSKTSGGRYNEQFF.

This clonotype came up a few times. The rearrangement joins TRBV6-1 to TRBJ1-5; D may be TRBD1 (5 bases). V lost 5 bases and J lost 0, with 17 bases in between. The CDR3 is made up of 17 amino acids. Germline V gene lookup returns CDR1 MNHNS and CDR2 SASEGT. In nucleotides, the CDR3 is TGTGCCAGCAGTCCTTATTTGACAGCGCATAGCAATCAGCCCCAGCATTTT. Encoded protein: CASSPYLTAHSNQPQHF.

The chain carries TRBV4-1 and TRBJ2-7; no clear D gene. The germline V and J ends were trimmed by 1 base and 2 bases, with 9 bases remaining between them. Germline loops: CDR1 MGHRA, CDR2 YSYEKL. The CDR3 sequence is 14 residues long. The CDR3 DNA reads TGCGCCAGCAGCCAAGGTCGGTTCACCTACGAGCAGTACTTC. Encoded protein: CASSQGRFTYEQYF.

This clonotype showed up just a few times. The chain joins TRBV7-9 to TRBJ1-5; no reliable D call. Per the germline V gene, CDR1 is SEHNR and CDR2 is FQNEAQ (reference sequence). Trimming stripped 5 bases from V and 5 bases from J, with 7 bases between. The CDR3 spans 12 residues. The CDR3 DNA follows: TGTGCCAGCAGCCAGTTAGATCAGCCCCAGCATTTT. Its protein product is CASSQLDQPQHF. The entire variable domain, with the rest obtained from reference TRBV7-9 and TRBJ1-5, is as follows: DTGVSQNPRHKITKRGQNVTFRCDPISEHNRLYWYRQTLGQGPEFLTYFQNEAQLEKSRLLSDRFSAERPKGSFSTLEIQRTEQGDSAMYLCASSQLDQPQHFGDGTRLSIL.

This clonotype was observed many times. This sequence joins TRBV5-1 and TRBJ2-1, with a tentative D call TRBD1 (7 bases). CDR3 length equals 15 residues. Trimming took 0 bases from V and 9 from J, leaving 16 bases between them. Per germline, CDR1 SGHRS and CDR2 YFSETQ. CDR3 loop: CASSLVGGVSGEQFF. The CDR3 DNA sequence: TGCGCCAGCAGCTTGGTAGGGGGCGTTAGCGGTGAGCAGTTCTTC.

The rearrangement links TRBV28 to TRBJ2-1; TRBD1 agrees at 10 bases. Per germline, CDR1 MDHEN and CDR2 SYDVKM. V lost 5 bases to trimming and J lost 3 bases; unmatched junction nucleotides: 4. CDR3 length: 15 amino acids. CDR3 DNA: TGTGCCAGCAGTATCGGACAGGGGGACTACAATGAGCAGTTCTTC. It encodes CASSIGQGDYNEQFF.

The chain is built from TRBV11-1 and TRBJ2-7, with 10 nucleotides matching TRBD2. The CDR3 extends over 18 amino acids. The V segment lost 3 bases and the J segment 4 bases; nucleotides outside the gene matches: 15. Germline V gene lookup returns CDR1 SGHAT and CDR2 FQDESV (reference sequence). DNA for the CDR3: TGTGCCAGCAGCTTTTTTCTCAGCCGGGGACTAGCGTCATACGAGCAGTACTTC. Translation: CASSFFLSRGLASYEQYF.

Here the CDR3 reads CASSPLDAGELFF. The CDR3, as DNA: TGTGCCAGCAGCCCTCTAGACGCCGGGGAGCTGTTTTTT. The chain links TRBV7-9 to TRBJ2-2; no definite D call. The CDR3 runs 13 residues. CDR1 is SEHNR, CDR2 FQNEAQ, per germline (reference sequence). V was shortened by 5 bases and J by 6 bases, with 10 bases between the two germline ends.

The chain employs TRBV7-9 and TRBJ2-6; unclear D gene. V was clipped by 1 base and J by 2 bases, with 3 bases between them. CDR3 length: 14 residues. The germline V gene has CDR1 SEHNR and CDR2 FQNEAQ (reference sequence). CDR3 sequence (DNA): TGTGCCAGCAGCTTAGGTCCTGGGGCCAACGTCCTGACTTTC. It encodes CASSLGPGANVLTF. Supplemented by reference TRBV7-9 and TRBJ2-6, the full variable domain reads DTGVSQNPRHKITKRGQNVTFRCDPISEHNRLYWYRQTLGQGPEFLTYFQNEAQLEKSRLLSDRFSAERPKGSFSTLEIQRTEQGDSAMYLCASSLGPGANVLTFGAGSRLTVL.

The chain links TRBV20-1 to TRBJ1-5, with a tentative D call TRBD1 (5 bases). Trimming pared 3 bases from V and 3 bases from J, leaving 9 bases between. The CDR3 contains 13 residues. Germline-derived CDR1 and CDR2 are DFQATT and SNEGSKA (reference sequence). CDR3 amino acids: CSASGDHNQPQHF. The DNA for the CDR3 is TGCAGTGCTAGCGGGGACCACAATCAGCCCCAGCATTTT.

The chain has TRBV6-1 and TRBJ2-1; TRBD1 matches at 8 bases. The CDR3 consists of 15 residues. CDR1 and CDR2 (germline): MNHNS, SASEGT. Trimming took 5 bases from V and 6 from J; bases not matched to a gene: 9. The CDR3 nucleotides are TGTGCCAGCAGTCAATGGACAGGGTTTTCCAATGAGCAGTTCTTC. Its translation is CASSQWTGFSNEQFF.

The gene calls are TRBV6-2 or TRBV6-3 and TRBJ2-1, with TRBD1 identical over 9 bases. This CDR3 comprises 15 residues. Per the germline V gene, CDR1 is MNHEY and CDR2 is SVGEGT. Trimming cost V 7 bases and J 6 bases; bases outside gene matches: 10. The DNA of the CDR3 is TGTGCCAGCACTCCGCCCGGGACAGGGCGCAATGAGCAGTTCTTC. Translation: CASTPPGTGRNEQFF.

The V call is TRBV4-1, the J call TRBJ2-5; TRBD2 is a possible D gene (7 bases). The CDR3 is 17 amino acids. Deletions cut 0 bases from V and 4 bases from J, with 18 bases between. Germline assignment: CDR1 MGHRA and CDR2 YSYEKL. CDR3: CASSQEGIGGPGETQYF. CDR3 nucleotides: TGCGCCAGCAGCCAAGAAGGGATCGGGGGGCCGGGAGAGACCCAGTACTTC.

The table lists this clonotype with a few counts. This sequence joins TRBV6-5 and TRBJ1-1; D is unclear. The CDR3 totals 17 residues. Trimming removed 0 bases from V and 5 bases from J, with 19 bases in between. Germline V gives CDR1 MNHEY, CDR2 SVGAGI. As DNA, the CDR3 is TGTGCCAGCAGTTACTCGATCGGGCTCTCTCTAGGTACTGAAGCTTTCTTT. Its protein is CASSYSIGLSLGTEAFF.

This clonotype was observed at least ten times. The CDR3 region is CASSLSHQPQHF. CDR3 DNA: TGTGCCAGCAGTTTATCCCATCAGCCCCAGCATTTT. The chain is built from TRBV28 and TRBJ1-5; D remains unclear. CDR1 and CDR2 from the germline V gene are MDHEN and SYDVKM. The CDR3 totals 12 residues. The V gene lost 1 base and the J gene lost 5 bases, with 3 bases spanning the gap.

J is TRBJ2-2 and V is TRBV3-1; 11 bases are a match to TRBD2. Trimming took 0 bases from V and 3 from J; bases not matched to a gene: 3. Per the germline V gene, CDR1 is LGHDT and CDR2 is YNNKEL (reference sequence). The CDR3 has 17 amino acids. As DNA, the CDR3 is TGTGCCAGCAGCCAAGACCTACTAGCGGGAGACACCGGGGAGCTGTTTTTT. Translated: CASSQDLLAGDTGELFF.

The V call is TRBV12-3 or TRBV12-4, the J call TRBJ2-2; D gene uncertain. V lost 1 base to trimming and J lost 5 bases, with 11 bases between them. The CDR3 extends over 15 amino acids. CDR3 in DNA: TGTGCCAGCAGTTTAGTCCGGATTAGGACCGGGGAGCTGTTTTTT. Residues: CASSLVRIRTGELFF.

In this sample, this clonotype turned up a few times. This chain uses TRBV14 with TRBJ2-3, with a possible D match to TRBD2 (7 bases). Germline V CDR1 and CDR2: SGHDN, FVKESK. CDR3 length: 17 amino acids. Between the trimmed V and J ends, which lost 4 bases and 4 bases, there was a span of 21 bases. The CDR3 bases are TGTGCCAGCAGCCGGACCCGGGCCTCGGGGGGCGCAGATACGCAGTATTTT. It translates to CASSRTRASGGADTQYF.

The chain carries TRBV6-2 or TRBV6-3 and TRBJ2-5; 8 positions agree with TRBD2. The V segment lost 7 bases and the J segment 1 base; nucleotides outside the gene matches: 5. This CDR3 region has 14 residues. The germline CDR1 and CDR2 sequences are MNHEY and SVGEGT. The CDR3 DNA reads TGTGCCAGCACCCCAGGACTAGCCCAAGAGACCCAGTACTTC. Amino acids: CASTPGLAQETQYF.

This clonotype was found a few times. The CDR3 DNA is TGCGCCAGCAGCTCCCCAGACAGGGCTAATGAGCAGTTCTTC. Translated, it gives CASSSPDRANEQFF. V and J are TRBV5-1 and TRBJ2-1, with TRBD1 identical over 7 bases. CDR3 length: 14 residues. Looked up from germline, CDR1 is SGHRS and CDR2 is YFSETQ. Trimming removed 3 bases from V and 7 bases from J; junction bases left unmatched: 7.

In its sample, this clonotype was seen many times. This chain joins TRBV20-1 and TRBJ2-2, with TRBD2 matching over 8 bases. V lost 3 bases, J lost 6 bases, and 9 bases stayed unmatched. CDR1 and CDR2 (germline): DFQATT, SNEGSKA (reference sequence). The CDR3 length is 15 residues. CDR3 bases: TGCAGTGCTAGTGGGTCTAGCGGGTTTTCCGGGGAGCTGTTTTTT. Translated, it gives CSASGSSGFSGELFF.

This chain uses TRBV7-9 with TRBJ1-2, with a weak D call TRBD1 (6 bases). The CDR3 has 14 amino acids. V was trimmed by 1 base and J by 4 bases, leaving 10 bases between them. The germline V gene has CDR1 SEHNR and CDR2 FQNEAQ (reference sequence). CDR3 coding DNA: TGTGCCAGCAGCTTAGAGGCAGGGGCCTATGGCTACACCTTC. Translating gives CASSLEAGAYGYTF.

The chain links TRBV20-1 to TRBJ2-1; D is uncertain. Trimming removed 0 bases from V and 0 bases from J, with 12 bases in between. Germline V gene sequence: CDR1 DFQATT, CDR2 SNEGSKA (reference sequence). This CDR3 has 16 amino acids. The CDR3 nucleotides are TGCAGTGCTAGAGACGACTCTCTAAGCTCCTACAATGAGCAGTTCTTC. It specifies CSARDDSLSSYNEQFF.

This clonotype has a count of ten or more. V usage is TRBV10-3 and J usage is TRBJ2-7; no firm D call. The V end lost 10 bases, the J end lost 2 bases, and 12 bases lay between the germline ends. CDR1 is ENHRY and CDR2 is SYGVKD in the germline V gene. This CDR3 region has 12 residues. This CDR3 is CAKADKPYEQYF. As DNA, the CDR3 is TGTGCCAAAGCTGACAAGCCCTACGAGCAGTACTTC.